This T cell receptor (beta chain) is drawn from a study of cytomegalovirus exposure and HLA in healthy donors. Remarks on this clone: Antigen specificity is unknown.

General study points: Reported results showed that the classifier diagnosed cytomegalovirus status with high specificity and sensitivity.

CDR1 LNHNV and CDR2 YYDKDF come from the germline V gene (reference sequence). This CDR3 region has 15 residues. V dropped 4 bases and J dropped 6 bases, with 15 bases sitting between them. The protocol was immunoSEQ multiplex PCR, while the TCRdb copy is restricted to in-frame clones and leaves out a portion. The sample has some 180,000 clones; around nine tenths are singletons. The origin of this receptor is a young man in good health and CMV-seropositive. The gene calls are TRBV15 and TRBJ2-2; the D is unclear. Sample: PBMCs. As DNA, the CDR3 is TGTGCCACCAGCACCCCCGCAAGAACAGCCGGGGAGCTGTTTTTT. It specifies CATSTPARTAGELFF.